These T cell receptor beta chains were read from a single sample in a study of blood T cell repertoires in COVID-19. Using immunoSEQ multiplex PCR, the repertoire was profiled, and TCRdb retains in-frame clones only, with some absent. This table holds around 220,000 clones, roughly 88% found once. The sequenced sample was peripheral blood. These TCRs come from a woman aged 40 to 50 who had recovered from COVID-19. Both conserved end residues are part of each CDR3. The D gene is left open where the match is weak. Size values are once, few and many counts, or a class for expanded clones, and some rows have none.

DNA: TGTGCCAGCAGCCTAAGGGAGTATGAGGGTGAAAAACTGTTTTTT
CDR3: CASSLREYEGEKLFF
length: 15
D: .
V: TRBV7-2
size: .
J: TRBJ1-4

DNA: TGTGCCAGCAGTGGAGTCTCAGGTCAGCAGCTCACCGGGGAGCTGTTTTTT
CDR3: CASSGVSGQQLTGELFF
length: 17
D: .
V: TRBV2
size: .
J: TRBJ2-2

DNA: TGTGCCAGCAGCCTCCACGGGACAGGGTTACAAGAGACCCAGTACTTC
CDR3: CASSLHGTGLQETQYF
length: 16
D: TRBD1
V: TRBV7-2
size: .
J: TRBJ2-5

DNA: TGTGCCAGCAGCTTGCCCGGGAGGCTAGTAGAGACCCAGTACTTC
CDR3: CASSLPGRLVETQYF
length: 15
D: TRBD2
V: TRBV5-5
size: .
J: TRBJ2-5

DNA: TGTGCCACCAGTGGGCGGGGCGGCCAGCCCCAGCATTTT
CDR3: CATSGRGGQPQHF
length: 13
D: .
V: TRBV24-1
size: .
J: TRBJ1-5

DNA: TGTGCCAGCTCACGGGACAGGGCCTCCTACGAGCAGTACTTC
CDR3: CASSRDRASYEQYF
length: 14
D: TRBD1
V: TRBV6-6
size: .
J: TRBJ2-7

DNA: TGTGCCAGCAGTGAAGAGGTGGGCACAGATACGCAGTATTTT
CDR3: CASSEEVGTDTQYF
length: 14
D: .
V: TRBV6-4
size: once
J: TRBJ2-3

DNA: TGTGCCAGCAGCTCACACCTCTATAATTCACCCCTCCACTTT
CDR3: CASSSHLYNSPLHF
length: 14
D: .
V: TRBV7-9
size: .
J: TRBJ1-6

DNA: TGCGCCAGCAGCTTGGATGGGACAGGGGGCTCTGAAAAACTGTTTTTT
CDR3: CASSLDGTGGSEKLFF
length: 16
D: TRBD1
V: TRBV5-1
size: once
J: TRBJ1-4

DNA: TGCGCCAGCAGCCCTCGGACAGGGAGGAAGGGGGTCGCCGGGGAGCTGTTTTTT
CDR3: CASSPRTGRKGVAGELFF
length: 18
D: TRBD1
V: TRBV5-1
size: .
J: TRBJ2-2

DNA: TGTGCCAGCAGTTACTCCGGTGTTAGGAGTGAAAAACTGTTTTTT
CDR3: CASSYSGVRSEKLFF
length: 15
D: .
V: TRBV6-5
size: .
J: TRBJ1-4

DNA: TGTGCCAGCAGTTCCCTAGCGGGGGGTCTCAATGAGCAGTTCTTC
CDR3: CASSSLAGGLNEQFF
length: 15
D: TRBD2
V: TRBV7-9
size: .
J: TRBJ2-1

DNA: TGTGCCACCAGCAGAGACAGGGGCCGCCGGGAGACCCAGTACTTC
CDR3: CATSRDRGRRETQYF
length: 15
D: .
V: TRBV15
size: .
J: TRBJ2-5

DNA: TGTGCCAGCAGCCCCCAGGGTAACGGGAATCAGCCCCAGCATTTT
CDR3: CASSPQGNGNQPQHF
length: 15
D: .
V: TRBV6-2/TRBV6-3
size: few
J: TRBJ1-5

DNA: TGTGCCAGCAGCTTGGGGGTCCGGGGGACGGACGAGCAGTACTTC
CDR3: CASSLGVRGTDEQYF
length: 15
D: .
V: TRBV5-4
size: .
J: TRBJ2-7

DNA: TGTGCCTGGAGGACTGGGGTCGGGACACTTACGAACACTGAAGCTTTCTTT
CDR3: CAWRTGVGTLTNTEAFF
length: 17
D: .
V: TRBV30
size: .
J: TRBJ1-1

DNA: TGTGCCAGCAGCGTAAAAGCGGGGGGGCAATACAATGAGCAGTTCTTC
CDR3: CASSVKAGGQYNEQFF
length: 16
D: TRBD2
V: TRBV9
size: .
J: TRBJ2-1

DNA: TGTGCCTGGAGTGTAGGGGCTGGCTACACCTTC
CDR3: CAWSVGAGYTF
length: 11
D: .
V: TRBV30
size: .
J: TRBJ1-2

DNA: TGCGCCAGCAGCCCAAAAGTTGGGACAACCTACGAGCAGTACTTC
CDR3: CASSPKVGTTYEQYF
length: 15
D: .
V: TRBV5-1
size: .
J: TRBJ2-7

DNA: TGCAGCGTCGAACAGGTGAGCTCCTACAATGAGCAGTTCTTC
CDR3: CSVEQVSSYNEQFF
length: 14
D: .
V: TRBV29-1
size: .
J: TRBJ2-1

DNA: TGTGCCAGCAGTTTCGTTTCAGGGACGAACACCGGGGAGCTGTTTTTT
CDR3: CASSFVSGTNTGELFF
length: 16
D: .
V: TRBV28
size: .
J: TRBJ2-2

DNA: TGTGCCAGTAGTATCGCGAGCGCTGGCTACACCTTC
CDR3: CASSIASAGYTF
length: 12
D: .
V: TRBV19
size: .
J: TRBJ1-2

DNA: TGTGCCAGCAGTTTTTTAACGGGACAACAGTTCTTC
CDR3: CASSFLTGQQFF
length: 12
D: .
V: TRBV6-5
size: .
J: TRBJ2-1

DNA: TGTGCCAGCAGCGTAAGACAGGGGTTAAGCACAGATACGCAGTATTTT
CDR3: CASSVRQGLSTDTQYF
length: 16
D: TRBD1
V: TRBV9
size: .
J: TRBJ2-3

DNA: TGTGCCAGTTCCGGGACTAGGGACACAGATACGCAGTATTTT
CDR3: CASSGTRDTDTQYF
length: 14
D: TRBD2
V: TRBV2
size: .
J: TRBJ2-3

DNA: TGTGCCAGCAGCTTAGACTATAGGGGGGGGGAGCTCTACGAGCAGTACTTC
CDR3: CASSLDYRGGELYEQYF
length: 17
D: .
V: TRBV7-2
size: .
J: TRBJ2-7

DNA: TGTGCCAGCAGCCGGGGGGGACAGGGAGGGGACGAGCAGTACTTC
CDR3: CASSRGGQGGDEQYF
length: 15
D: .
V: TRBV5-4
size: .
J: TRBJ2-7

DNA: TGTGCCAGCATTAGGGATACTAGCGGGATCTCCTACAATGAGCAGTTCTTC
CDR3: CASIRDTSGISYNEQFF
length: 17
D: TRBD2
V: TRBV2
size: .
J: TRBJ2-1

DNA: TGTGCCAGCAGCTCCGGGACAGGAGGCTACACCTTC
CDR3: CASSSGTGGYTF
length: 12
D: TRBD1
V: TRBV7-3
size: .
J: TRBJ1-2

DNA: TGTGCCAGCAGCCCTTGGACAGCAGGGAATGAGCAGTTCTTC
CDR3: CASSPWTAGNEQFF
length: 14
D: .
V: TRBV7-9
size: .
J: TRBJ2-1

DNA: TGTGCCAGTGGATACAGGGGGCGGGTGAACACTGAAGCTTTCTTT
CDR3: CASGYRGRVNTEAFF
length: 15
D: TRBD1
V: TRBV19
size: .
J: TRBJ1-1

DNA: TGCGCCAGCAATGGGGCACCGCTGGGCTATGGCTACACCTTC
CDR3: CASNGAPLGYGYTF
length: 14
D: .
V: TRBV5-1
size: .
J: TRBJ1-2

DNA: TGTGCCAGCAGCCAAGAGCGGGATACGCAGTATTTT
CDR3: CASSQERDTQYF
length: 12
D: .
V: TRBV4-2
size: once
J: TRBJ2-3

DNA: TGTGCCAGTAGTATAGGGGACAATAGCAATCAGCCCCAGCATTTT
CDR3: CASSIGDNSNQPQHF
length: 15
D: .
V: TRBV19
size: .
J: TRBJ1-5

DNA: TGTGCCATCAGTGAAAGGGGGCAGCCCCAGCATTTT
CDR3: CAISERGQPQHF
length: 12
D: .
V: TRBV10-3
size: .
J: TRBJ1-5

DNA: TGTGCCAGCAGTTCACCGGGAGGGCACTATGGCTACACCTTC
CDR3: CASSSPGGHYGYTF
length: 14
D: .
V: TRBV28
size: .
J: TRBJ1-2

DNA: TGTGCCAGCAGCCCGCGGGACGGTTCCTACGAGCAGTACTTC
CDR3: CASSPRDGSYEQYF
length: 14
D: .
V: TRBV11-2
size: .
J: TRBJ2-7

DNA: TGTGCCAGCAGCCCACCGGACAGGGGGAACATTCAGTACTTC
CDR3: CASSPPDRGNIQYF
length: 14
D: TRBD1
V: TRBV3-1/TRBV3-2
size: .
J: TRBJ2-4

DNA: TGTGCCAGCAGCTTAAATTACAACAATGAGCAGTTCTTC
CDR3: CASSLNYNNEQFF
length: 13
D: .
V: TRBV7-3
size: .
J: TRBJ2-1

DNA: TGTGCCAGCAGTTCCAGGACAGGCTATGGCTACACCTTC
CDR3: CASSSRTGYGYTF
length: 13
D: TRBD1
V: TRBV28
size: .
J: TRBJ1-2

DNA: TGTGCCAGCAGCTTAGTCTATCGGGACACTGGGGGCTACACCTTC
CDR3: CASSLVYRDTGGYTF
length: 15
D: .
V: TRBV7-2
size: .
J: TRBJ1-2

DNA: TGTGCCAGCAGTTTATGGGTGAGCTCTGGAAACACCATATATTTT
CDR3: CASSLWVSSGNTIYF
length: 15
D: .
V: TRBV28
size: .
J: TRBJ1-3